Listed here are 9 T cell receptor beta chains from one sample, sequenced in a study of blood T cells in healthy people across ages. Primed by a sample-barcoded 5' primer and a J-beta primer mix, a second PCR proceeded for 7 to 11 cycles. From the 5' RACE reads, TCRdb called clonotypes with MiXCR, one entry per CDR3 protein. The repertoire holds 1,500,000 or so distinct CDR3 sequences, with around 55% as singletons. The sample was blood. The receptor source for this set is a man between 18 and 29 years old in good health.

The chain couples TRBV20-1 to TRBJ1-2; D is uncertain. The germline CDR1 and CDR2 sequences are DFQATT and SNEGSKA (reference sequence). V was cut by 0 bases and J by 5 bases, with 10 bases left in between. This CDR3 comprises 13 residues. CDR3 region: CSARDETSYGYTF. The CDR3, as DNA: TGCAGTGCTAGAGATGAAACGTCGTATGGCTACACCTTC.

The rearrangement uses TRBV2 and TRBJ2-5; 14 bases agree with TRBD2. CDR3 size: 14 residues. The V gene end was trimmed by 8 bases and the J gene end by 11 bases; junction bases not matched to a gene: 10. Germline V gene data show CDR1 as SNHLY and CDR2 as FYNNEI. The CDR3: CASYETSGGAGQYF. CDR3 coding DNA: TGTGCCAGCTACGAGACTAGCGGGGGGGCGGGGCAGTACTTC.

The rearrangement links TRBV4-2 to TRBJ2-3, with a possible D match to TRBD1 (6 bases). This CDR3 is built from 15 residues. Between the trimmed V and J ends, which lost 4 bases and 6 bases, there was a span of 17 bases. Germline CDR1 reads LGHNA; CDR2 reads YNFKEQ. CDR3 coding DNA: TGTGCCAGCAGCCCCCAGACAGGTTACACGGATACGCAGTATTTT. Encoded protein: CASSPQTGYTDTQYF.

The V and J genes are TRBV5-1 and TRBJ1-1; D might be TRBD1 (6 bases). This CDR3 comprises 15 residues. Trimming cost V 0 bases and J 4 bases, with 13 bases left between them. From germline, CDR1 is SGHRS and CDR2 YFSETQ. The CDR3 DNA reads as TGCGCCAGCAGCTTGGGACCTCAGGGGTCCACTGAAGCTTTCTTT. This gives the protein CASSLGPQGSTEAFF.

This clonotype was observed a few times. The chain is built from TRBV4-1 and TRBJ2-7, with D unresolved. Trimming stripped 4 bases from V and 1 base from J, with 11 bases between. The CDR3 length is 14 residues. The V gene's germline CDR1 is MGHRA and CDR2 YSYEKL. As DNA, the CDR3 is TGCGCCAGCAGCCCCTTCGGAAGTTCCTACGAGCAGTACTTC. Translated, it gives CASSPFGSSYEQYF.

This rearrangement joins TRBV29-1 to TRBJ2-3; TRBD2 aligns across 9 bases. V trimming: 0 bases; J trimming: 3 bases; junction bases outside the gene matches: 10. CDR1 SQVTM and CDR2 ANQGSEA come from the germline V gene. The CDR3 length is 17 residues. The CDR3 nucleotides read TGCAGCGTTGAAGATCGGGTAGCGGGAGTGGGAACAGATACGCAGTATTTT. Protein: CSVEDRVAGVGTDTQYF.

The rearrangement links TRBV2 to TRBJ2-2; TRBD1 matches at 12 bases. The CDR3 is 16 amino acids. The germline CDR1 and CDR2 sequences are SNHLY and FYNNEI. The trim removed 6 bases at V and 4 bases at J, leaving 6 bases unmatched. The CDR3 loop is CASRPPGQGATGELFF. The CDR3 nucleotides read TGTGCCAGCAGGCCTCCGGGACAGGGGGCCACCGGGGAGCTGTTTTTT.

The J gene is TRBJ1-5, the V gene TRBV11-2; D is ambiguous. Trimming left V 1 base short and J 2 bases short, with 9 bases between. CDR1 SGHAT and CDR2 FQNNGV come from the germline V gene. The CDR3 spans 15 residues. The CDR3 DNA is TGTGCCAGCAGCTTAGGTCGACATGGCAATCAGCCCCAGCATTTT. Protein sequence: CASSLGRHGNQPQHF.

This clonotype was seen more than once but under ten times. The chain's CDR3 is CASALQGADSPLHF. In nucleotides, the CDR3 is TGTGCCAGTGCGTTACAGGGGGCGGATTCACCCCTCCACTTT. The chain has TRBV27 and TRBJ1-6, with 9 bases identical to TRBD1. V lost 9 bases to trimming and J lost 8 bases; unmatched junction nucleotides: 8. Germline V gene lookup returns CDR1 MNHEY and CDR2 SMNVEV (reference sequence). The CDR3 contains 14 residues.